This TCR beta chain was recovered during a study of T cells expressing NK-cell markers. Turning to the study itself: HCMV serostatus: seven of eight sequenced donors positive, one negative.

Overall study results and limits: Six or seven donors carried dominant NKG2C+ clonotypes that made up roughly 1.0-7.0% of their CD8+ T cells. The CD3+CD56-NKG2C+ fraction of a handful of donors was likewise dominated by these clonotypes.

Turning to this clonotype: Its antigen remains unknown.

Germline V gene sequence: CDR1 GTSNPN, CDR2 SVGIG (reference sequence). The CDR3 covers 16 residues. TCRdb reprocessed the 5' RACE reads and reports one entry per CDR3 protein, with no DNA. This table lists a few hundred thousand distinct CDR3 sequences. The sequence was collected from a man in his late teens or twenties in good health. The source material was blood T cells: a sorted CD56 or NKG2C T cell subset, CD4+ or CD8+ T cells, or bulk PBMC T cells (not recorded which). The J gene is TRBJ2-5, the V gene TRBV30; the D call of TRBD2 rests on TCRdb alone, since no DNA is present to check it. CDR3 residues: CAWSGGSLAGVETQYF.